In its sample, the clone carrying this T cell receptor (beta chain) was seen many times. CDR3 length: 15 amino acids. The germline gives CDR1 SGHRS, CDR2 YFSETQ. Trimming stripped 0 bases from V and 7 bases from J, with 14 bases between. First-strand cDNA used TRAV- and TRBV-specific primers, covering alpha and beta chains. Using a constant-region primer together with a V-primer adapter, TCRs were subjected to roughly 18 PCR cycles of amplification. MiXCR was run by TCRdb on the reads, yielding one entry per CDR3 protein. The table has 80,000 or so distinct CDR3 sequences, less than 20% seen once. The data derive from a study of low-dose radiotherapy and immunotherapy resistance in tumors. On the study more broadly: Treatment of Cohort 1 consisted of 0.5 Gy per fraction every 2 weeks, adding up to 6.5 Gy. Every two weeks, cyclophosphamide 200 mg/m2 was infused one day before radiation plus immunotherapy. Aspirin was taken orally at 300 mg daily by patients, and this continued for four cycles from cycle 1 day 1.

Time point given: after trial treatment. Treatment of the sample: LDRT plus nivolumab, ipilimumab, low-dose cyclophosphamide and aspirin (RACIN trial). The sample was PBMCs, taken after low-dose radiotherapy plus immunotherapy. The TCR was taken from a male donor with prostate cancer. The chain couples TRBV5-1 to TRBJ2-1; weak D call: TRBD2 (6 bases). CDR3 nucleotides: TGCGCCAGCAGCTTGGCCCTATCTAGCGCAAATGAGCAGTTCTTC. It yields the protein CASSLALSSANEQFF.